This T cell receptor (beta chain) was identified during a study of neurological immune-mediated disorders. The time point here: longitudinal time-point 1 (baseline). Each CDR3 protein is one row after TCRdb ran MiXCR on the 5' RACE reads. Of over 70,000 distinct CDR3 sequences detected, 10% appear once; the ten largest clones hold roughly a tenth. This clonotype was observed at least ten times. This sequence was found in a man under 40 in good health. The material sequenced was PBMCs.

CDR3 in DNA: TGTGCCAGCGGGGTTGTTCGGTCCTACGAGCAGTACTTC. Translating gives CASGVVRSYEQYF. The chain recombines TRBV27 with TRBJ2-7; no definite D call. The CDR3 sequence is 13 residues long. In germline, CDR1 is MNHEY, CDR2 SMNVEV (reference sequence). The V end was cut by 8 bases, the J end by 1 base, with 12 bases between.